These 30 T cell receptor beta chains share one sample of origin, sequenced in a study of technical replicates of blood from a few donors. Repertoires were generated with immunoSEQ multiplex PCR, while TCRdb's copy carries only in-frame clones and drops some. This sample has some 90,000 clones, with approximately 95% found just once. The specimen sequenced was T cells isolated from PBMCs. These TCRs come from a human donor in good health.

V is TRBV10-1 and J is TRBJ1-2, with 8 bases fitting TRBD1. The CDR3 spans 11 residues. CDR1 and CDR2 (germline): WNHNN, SYGVQD (reference sequence). Germline trimming cut 7 bases from V and 6 bases from J; bases unmatched to any gene: 1. Here the CDR3 reads CASTTGDGYTF. DNA for the CDR3: TGCGCCAGCACGACAGGGGATGGCTACACCTTC.

The chain carries TRBV19 and TRBJ2-7; 9 positions match TRBD2. From germline, CDR1 is LNHDA and CDR2 SQIVND (reference sequence). CDR3 size: 16 residues. Unmatched junction bases numbered 12, after V lost 5 bases and J lost 4 bases. CDR3 nucleotide sequence: TGTGCCAGTAGTCCACATCAGACTAGCGGAAGATACGAGCAGTACTTC. It yields the protein CASSPHQTSGRYEQYF. Drawing the rest from reference TRBV19 and TRBJ2-7, the complete variable domain is DGGITQSPKYLFRKEGQNVTLSCEQNLNHDAMYWYRQDPGQGLRLIYYSQIVNDFQKGDIAEGYSVSREKKESFPLTVTSAQKNPTAFYLCASSPHQTSGRYEQYFGPGTRLTVT.

The chain has TRBV18 and TRBJ2-3, with a weak D call TRBD1 (7 bases). The CDR3 extends over 16 amino acids. V shed 3 bases and J shed 2 bases, with 15 bases lying between them. The germline V gene encodes CDR1 KGHSH and CDR2 LQKENI. In nucleotides, the CDR3 is TGTGCCAGCTCACCGAGACAGGGAGGAGACACAGATACGCAGTATTTT. This codes for CASSPRQGGDTDTQYF.

J is TRBJ2-7 and V is TRBV19; TRBD2 is a possible D gene (5 bases). The CDR3 has 11 residues. The germline CDR1 and CDR2 sequences are LNHDA and SQIVND (reference sequence). V shed 4 bases and J shed 10 bases, with 11 bases lying between them. Here the CDR3 DNA reads TGTGCCAGTAGTAATGCGGGCCATCAGTACTTC. Its translation is CASSNAGHQYF.

The sample holds one count of this clone. The chain couples TRBV5-1 to TRBJ1-2; possibly TRBD1 for D (5 bases). Germline V gives CDR1 SGHRS, CDR2 YFSETQ. Trimming took 5 bases from V and 5 from J, leaving 13 bases between them. This CDR3 has 13 amino acids. CDR3 in DNA: TGCGCCAGCAGGTCAACAGGACCGTATGGCTACACCTTC. This translates into CASRSTGPYGYTF.

This chain joins TRBV10-3 and TRBJ1-5, with TRBD1 as a possible D gene (5 bases). CDR3 length equals 12 residues. Trimming took 8 bases from V and 3 from J, leaving 8 bases between them. Germline CDR1 ENHRY, CDR2 SYGVKD. The CDR3 DNA follows: TGTGCCATCCGGGGGGACAATCAGCCCCAGCATTTT. Its protein product is CAIRGDNQPQHF.

The chain has TRBV6-1 and TRBJ2-2, with TRBD2 matching over 10 bases. The V segment lost 4 bases and the J segment 6 bases; nucleotides outside the gene matches: 2. CDR3 length: 14 residues. Per germline, CDR1 MNHNS and CDR2 SASEGT. The CDR3 region is CASSASGRAGELFF. The DNA for the CDR3 is TGTGCCAGCAGTGCTAGCGGGAGAGCCGGGGAGCTGTTTTTT.

The chain recombines TRBV6-1 with TRBJ2-3; tentatively, D is TRBD1 (6 bases). The V end lost 6 bases, the J end lost 1 base, and 11 bases lay between the germline ends. Germline assignment: CDR1 MNHNS and CDR2 SASEGT. This CDR3 is 14 amino acids long. The CDR3 is CASSPGVGTDTQYF. CDR3 nucleotide sequence: TGTGCCAGCAGCCCAGGGGTGGGCACAGATACGCAGTATTTT.

This chain connects TRBV6-5 to TRBJ1-2; D is perhaps TRBD1 (6 bases). The CDR3 covers 10 residues. Germline lookup yields CDR1 MNHEY and CDR2 SVGAGI. V lost 5 bases, J lost 13 bases, and 11 bases lay in between. The CDR3 DNA reads as TGTGCCAGCAGTGCAGGGGTTCTCACCTTC. Its protein product is CASSAGVLTF.

The chain is built from TRBV9 and TRBJ2-7; 9 bases line up with TRBD2. Per the germline V gene, CDR1 is SGDLS and CDR2 is YYNGEE. V was pared by 0 bases and J by 2 bases, with 6 bases of the junction left unmatched. The CDR3 covers 16 residues. The chain's CDR3 is CASSVALAGPPYEQYF. CDR3 nucleotide sequence: TGTGCCAGCAGCGTAGCTCTAGCGGGGCCTCCCTACGAGCAGTACTTC.

The gene calls are TRBV19 and TRBJ2-3, with TRBD2 identical over 9 bases. Per the germline V gene, CDR1 is LNHDA and CDR2 is SQIVND (reference sequence). V trimming: 6 bases; J trimming: 4 bases; junction bases outside the gene matches: 5. The CDR3 sequence is 14 residues long. CDR3: CASSSSGIPDTQYF. The CDR3 DNA is TGTGCCAGTAGCTCTAGCGGGATTCCAGATACGCAGTATTTT.

The V call is TRBV11-3, the J call TRBJ1-1; 9 nucleotides line up with TRBD1. Trimming took 3 bases from V and 1 from J; bases not matched to a gene: 6. The CDR3 runs 16 residues. Germline V gene sequence: CDR1 SGHNT, CDR2 YENEEA. CDR3 bases: TGTGCCAGCAGCTTTAACGGACAGGGGCGGAACACTGAAGCTTTCTTT. Translating gives CASSFNGQGRNTEAFF. The whole variable domain, filled in from reference TRBV11-3 and TRBJ1-1, reads EAGVVQSPRYKIIEKKQPVAFWCNPISGHNTLYWYLQNLGQGPELLIRYENEEAVDDSQLPKDRFSAERLKGVDSTLKIQPAELGDSAVYLCASSFNGQGRNTEAFFGQGTRLTVV.

This sequence joins TRBV14 and TRBJ2-5; 8 nucleotides agree with TRBD2. CDR3 length: 15 residues. V trimming: 3 bases; J trimming: 3 bases; junction bases outside the gene matches: 6. Germline V gene data show CDR1 as SGHDN and CDR2 as FVKESK. The CDR3 reads CASSQFTGGEETQYF. The CDR3, as DNA: TGTGCCAGCAGCCAGTTTACGGGAGGGGAAGAGACCCAGTACTTC.

The rearrangement links TRBV7-3 to TRBJ2-1, with unresolved D. Per the germline V gene, CDR1 is SGHTA and CDR2 is FQGTGA. The CDR3 extends over 14 amino acids. V dropped 3 bases and J dropped 0 bases, with 6 bases sitting between them. The CDR3, as DNA: TGTGCCAGCAGCTTGGTGAGCTCCTACAATGAGCAGTTCTTC. This encodes CASSLVSSYNEQFF.

The V call is TRBV30, the J call TRBJ1-1, with 10 bases lining up with TRBD1. With V trimmed by 2 bases and J by 8 bases, 11 bases remained unmatched. Germline V CDR1 and CDR2: GTSNPN, SVGIG (reference sequence). The CDR3 contains 15 residues. The CDR3 here is CAWSFRGTGDGEAFF. CDR3 DNA sequence: TGTGCCTGGAGTTTTCGCGGGACAGGGGATGGCGAAGCTTTCTTT.

The chain carries TRBV10-3 and TRBJ2-2, with D perhaps matching TRBD1 (5 bases). Trimming stripped 7 bases from V and 3 bases from J, with 12 bases between. The CDR3 contains 14 residues. Germline CDR1 reads ENHRY; CDR2 reads SYGVKD. CDR3 coding DNA: TGTGCCATCAAAGGGGAAAGAGACACCGGGGAGCTGTTTTTT. Its protein product is CAIKGERDTGELFF.

This chain links TRBV9 with TRBJ1-1, with unresolved D. Trimming removed 0 bases from V and 5 bases from J, with 11 bases in between. From germline, CDR1 is SGDLS and CDR2 YYNGEE. CDR3 length equals 14 residues. CDR3 DNA sequence: TGTGCCAGCAGCGTAGACATCCGAGGGACTGAAGCTTTCTTT. Its protein product is CASSVDIRGTEAFF.

The chain has TRBV15 and TRBJ1-5; D remains unclear. Per germline, CDR1 LNHNV and CDR2 YYDKDF (reference sequence). V was shortened by 5 bases and J by 1 base, with 15 bases between the two germline ends. The CDR3 extends over 16 amino acids. CDR3 nucleotides: TGTGCCACCAGCCCACAGTTGCCAAGCAGCAATCAGCCCCAGCATTTT. Protein product: CATSPQLPSSNQPQHF.

This rearrangement joins TRBV2 to TRBJ2-3, with 9 bases fitting TRBD2. The CDR3 consists of 14 residues. The V gene's germline CDR1 is SNHLY and CDR2 FYNNEI. The trim removed 6 bases at V and 8 bases at J, leaving 9 bases unmatched. In nucleotides, the CDR3 is TGTGCCAGCAGCTCTAGCGGGATGAGTCTTACGCAGTATTTT. Translation: CASSSSGMSLTQYF.

The chain employs TRBV9 and TRBJ1-5; TRBD1 matches at 8 bases. CDR3 length: 15 residues. CDR1 and CDR2 from the germline V gene are SGDLS and YYNGEE. V dropped 0 bases and J dropped 5; count of bases not matched to a gene: 4. CDR3 bases: TGTGCCAGCAGCGTAGACGGGACAGGAGATCAGCCCCAGCATTTT. Amino acid sequence: CASSVDGTGDQPQHF.

This rearrangement joins TRBV6-1 to TRBJ1-3, with 8 bases that match TRBD1. The CDR3 contains 14 residues. Germline values: CDR1 MNHNS, CDR2 SASEGT. Unmatched junction bases numbered 9, after V lost 10 bases and J lost 4 bases. Here the CDR3 reads CATWGQVGGNTIYF. Here the CDR3 DNA reads TGTGCCACCTGGGGACAGGTAGGAGGAAACACCATATATTTT.

This chain links TRBV5-1 with TRBJ2-3, with a tentative D call TRBD2 (6 bases). Germline V gene lookup returns CDR1 SGHRS and CDR2 YFSETQ. The V gene lost 4 bases and the J gene lost 2 bases, with 8 bases spanning the gap. The CDR3 contains 13 residues. This chain's CDR3 is CASSLDYTDTQYF. The CDR3 region has the DNA TGCGCCAGCAGCCTGGACTACACAGATACGCAGTATTTT.

The chain recombines TRBV14 with TRBJ2-5, with 7 bases identical to TRBD1. This CDR3 has 15 amino acids. CDR1 and CDR2 (germline): SGHDN, FVKESK. J was trimmed by 3 bases and V by 4 bases; bases with no gene match: 8. This CDR3 is CASSREWDSKETQYF. For the CDR3, the DNA is TGTGCCAGCAGCCGGGAGTGGGACAGCAAAGAGACCCAGTACTTC.

The gene calls are TRBV10-1 and TRBJ2-5; TRBD2 matches 10 bases. The CDR3 has 15 amino acids. Looked up from germline, CDR1 is WNHNN and CDR2 is SYGVQD (reference sequence). V trimming: 6 bases; J trimming: 6 bases; junction bases outside the gene matches: 10. The CDR3 nucleotides read TGCGCCAGCAGATTAAGCGGGAGGGCCGAGAAGACCCAGTACTTC. It specifies CASRLSGRAEKTQYF.

This chain links TRBV5-6 with TRBJ1-5; 12 positions match TRBD1. Trimming took 3 bases from V and 2 from J; bases not matched to a gene: 6. The CDR3 has 17 amino acids. Germline V gene data show CDR1 as SGHDT and CDR2 as YYEEEE. The CDR3 sequence: CASSSGQGAWGNQPQHF. CDR3 coding DNA: TGTGCCAGCAGCTCGGGACAGGGGGCATGGGGCAATCAGCCCCAGCATTTT.

The chain is built from TRBV4-3 and TRBJ2-1; 8 positions match TRBD2. The J segment lost 14 bases and the V segment lost 0 bases, leaving 6 bases of the junction unmatched. CDR1 and CDR2 from the germline V gene are LGHNA and YSLEER. The CDR3 length is 13 residues. CDR3 residues: CASSQEEGLVKFF. The CDR3 DNA reads TGCGCCAGCAGCCAAGAGGAGGGACTAGTGAAGTTCTTC.

CDR3 in DNA: TGCGCCAGCAGTGAGAGCCGGGAGTTGGGGTACGAGCAGTACTTC. Translated, it gives CASSESRELGYEQYF. The chain recombines TRBV10-1 with TRBJ2-7, with D possibly TRBD2 on 6 matching bases. V was clipped by 2 bases and J by 4 bases, with 15 bases between them. The CDR3 runs to 15 residues. From germline, CDR1 is WNHNN and CDR2 SYGVQD (reference sequence).

The chain carries TRBV19 and TRBJ1-5; 7 nucleotides agree with TRBD1. Per germline, CDR1 LNHDA and CDR2 SQIVND (reference sequence). Germline trimming cut 6 bases from V and 1 base from J; bases unmatched to any gene: 21. This CDR3 has 20 residues. The CDR3 DNA sequence: TGTGCCAGTAGGACGCCATCTTACAGGGGTGGGGACGGGAGCAATCAGCCCCAGCATTTT. Translation gives CASRTPSYRGGDGSNQPQHF.

The chain joins TRBV7-2 to TRBJ2-5; D gene ambiguous. CDR1 SGHTA and CDR2 FQGNSA come from the germline V gene. There are 13 residues in the CDR3. V lost 2 bases and J lost 4, with 8 bases in between. The CDR3 DNA sequence: TGTGCCAGCAGCTTATTTCCAGGAGAGACCCAGTACTTC. The encoded protein is CASSLFPGETQYF.

Remarks on this clone: This same CDR3 is encoded by further DNA sequences in the sample. In DNA form, the CDR3 reads TGCAGCGTTGTAGGCCAGGCCTACGAGCAGTACTTC. It encodes CSVVGQAYEQYF. The J gene is TRBJ2-7, the V gene TRBV29-1, with D uncertain. Germline CDR1 reads SQVTM; CDR2 reads ANQGSEA. V lost 4 bases and J 2 bases, leaving 9 bases between the germline ends. There are 12 residues in the CDR3.